The 14 T cell receptor beta chains in this list originate from one sample, sequenced in a study of technical replicates of blood from several donors. Here immunoSEQ multiplex PCR was the method, and the copy in TCRdb shows in-frame clones only, minus some. The sample has tens of thousands of clones; over 90% are singletons. Sequenced input: PBMCs. The receptors were gathered from a human donor in good health. Some clones in this sample may be carry-over from other donors' samples.

This sequence joins TRBV7-2 and TRBJ1-1; no firm D call. Trimming removed 5 bases from V and 0 bases from J, with 10 bases in between. Germline loops: CDR1 SGHTA, CDR2 FQGNSA. CDR3 length equals 14 residues. CDR3 sequence: CASSPLTVNTEAFF. In nucleotides, the CDR3 is TGTGCCAGCAGCCCCTTAACAGTGAACACTGAAGCTTTCTTT.

This clone was seen just once. The chain carries TRBV6-9 and TRBJ1-1; TRBD1 is a possible D gene (6 bases). CDR1 is MNHGY, CDR2 SVAAGI, per germline. With 4 bases removed from V and 7 bases from J, the gap between germline ends came to 7 bases. The CDR3 totals 11 residues. The CDR3 DNA is TGTGCCAGCAGTTGGGGGCGTGAAGCTTTCTTT. Translating it yields CASSWGREAFF.

The genes are TRBV4-3 and TRBJ2-7; TRBD2 aligns across 7 bases. The length of the CDR3 is 14 residues. Unmatched junction bases numbered 1, after V lost 0 bases and J lost 2 bases. Germline-derived CDR1 and CDR2 are LGHNA and YSLEER. CDR3 DNA sequence: TGCGCCAGCAGCCAAGAAGCGGGACCCTACGAGCAGTACTTC. It specifies CASSQEAGPYEQYF.

This chain connects TRBV30 to TRBJ2-7; the match to TRBD1 covers 8 bases. This CDR3 contains 13 residues. After removal of 3 bases from V and 3 bases from J, the junction contained 4 bases not matched to a gene. The germline V gene has CDR1 GTSNPN and CDR2 SVGIG (reference sequence). The CDR3 sequence is CAWRTGGFYEQYF. The CDR3, as DNA: TGTGCCTGGAGAACAGGGGGGTTCTACGAGCAGTACTTC.

This clone was picked up one time. This chain connects TRBV18 to TRBJ1-4; no clear D gene. Per the germline V gene, CDR1 is KGHSH and CDR2 is LQKENI. CDR3 length equals 13 residues. Deletions cut 3 bases from V and 4 bases from J, with 6 bases between. The CDR3 DNA sequence: TGTGCCAGCTCACCCGACATTAATGAAAAACTGTTTTTT. Translating it yields CASSPDINEKLFF.

This clone showed up just a few times. The chain links TRBV5-6 to TRBJ2-5; D remains ambiguous. Trimming removed 0 bases from V and 5 bases from J, with 11 bases in between. The CDR3 is 14 residues long. Per the germline V gene, CDR1 is SGHDT and CDR2 is YYEEEE. CDR3 DNA: TGTGCCAGCAGCTTGGCGCGGTTCCGGGAGACCCAGTACTTC. The encoded protein is CASSLARFRETQYF.

The V call is TRBV4-3, the J call TRBJ2-3, with 11 bases that match TRBD2. Germline-derived CDR1 and CDR2 are LGHNA and YSLEER. This CDR3 spans 19 amino acids. Unmatched junction bases numbered 9, after V lost 0 bases and J lost 1 base. CDR3 DNA: TGCGCCAGCAGCCAAGATTTGTCTAGCGGGGGGAAGGGCACAGATACGCAGTATTTT. Its translation: CASSQDLSSGGKGTDTQYF.

V is TRBV7-6 and J is TRBJ2-7, with 12 positions matching TRBD2. CDR3 size: 14 residues. CDR1 and CDR2 from the germline V gene are SGHVS and FNYEAQ. Trimming took 6 bases from V and 3 from J; bases not matched to a gene: 3. The CDR3 reads CASSLAGGGYEQYF. For the CDR3, the DNA is TGTGCCAGCAGTCTAGCGGGAGGGGGCTACGAGCAGTACTTC.

This clone was counted a single time. The chain employs TRBV5-1 and TRBJ2-1; no firm D call. V lost 0 bases and J 0 bases, leaving 7 bases between the germline ends. CDR3 length: 15 amino acids. Germline V gene sequence: CDR1 SGHRS, CDR2 YFSETQ. The CDR3: CASSLGESSYNEQFF. The CDR3 nucleotides read TGCGCCAGCAGCTTGGGAGAGAGCTCCTACAATGAGCAGTTCTTC. Variable domain in full (rest from reference TRBV5-1 and TRBJ2-1): KAGVTQTPRYLIKTRGQQVTLSCSPISGHRSVSWYQQTPGQGLQFLFEYFSETQRNKGNFPGRFSGRQFSNSRSEMNVSTLELGDSALYLCASSLGESSYNEQFFGPGTRLTVL.

This clone appeared a single time. V and J are TRBV15 and TRBJ1-4; the match to TRBD1 covers 8 bases. This CDR3 has 14 residues. The trim removed 4 bases at V and 4 bases at J, leaving 2 bases unmatched. The germline CDR1 and CDR2 sequences are LNHNV and YYDKDF (reference sequence). In DNA form, the CDR3 reads TGTGCCACCAGCATGGACAGGGTTAATGAAAAACTGTTTTTT. Protein: CATSMDRVNEKLFF.

The J gene is TRBJ2-3, the V gene TRBV19; 12 positions match TRBD2. Germline values: CDR1 LNHDA, CDR2 SQIVND (reference sequence). The CDR3 runs to 19 residues. With 8 bases clipped from V and 2 bases from J, the junction kept 17 bases outside the gene matches. This chain's CDR3 is CASYNLSPRTSGDTDTQYF. The DNA for the CDR3 is TGTGCCAGTTACAACCTATCGCCACGGACTAGCGGGGACACAGATACGCAGTATTTT.

This clone was recorded a few times. The chain joins TRBV4-2 to TRBJ1-2; D not certain. The V end was cut by 0 bases, the J end by 2 bases, with 7 bases between. This CDR3 has 14 residues. Germline V gene data show CDR1 as LGHNA and CDR2 as YNFKEQ. CDR3 DNA: TGTGCCAGCAGCCAAGATCCGGGGAACTATGGCTACACCTTC. Its translation: CASSQDPGNYGYTF.

This sequence joins TRBV7-3 and TRBJ2-6; D is unclear. The V gene lost 5 bases and the J gene lost 0 bases, with 8 bases spanning the gap. From germline, CDR1 is SGHTA and CDR2 FQGTGA. The CDR3 consists of 15 residues. In DNA form, the CDR3 reads TGTGCCAGCAGCCCCACAACCTCTGGGGCCAACGTCCTGACTTTC. Its translation is CASSPTTSGANVLTF.

The chain recombines TRBV5-5 with TRBJ2-3; the D gene is possibly TRBD2 (7 bases). V was trimmed by 5 bases and J by 5 bases, leaving 24 bases between them. CDR3 length: 17 amino acids. In germline, CDR1 is SGHKS, CDR2 YYEKEE (reference sequence). The DNA of the CDR3 is TGTGCCAGCAGTCTTAGGGGGGTAGCGGGCCTGGTAGATACGCAGTATTTT. Its protein product is CASSLRGVAGLVDTQYF.